Each of the 9 T cell receptor beta chains below was sequenced from the same sample in a study of cytomegalovirus exposure and HLA in healthy donors. The PCR contained 60 Vbeta and 13 Jbeta primers. Method: immunoSEQ multiplex PCR; TCRdb's copy keeps in-frame clones and lacks some. Of some 150,000 clones in the sample, about 64% are singletons; the top ten hold 2% to 2.5%. The sample was PBMCs. The receptors originated from a woman aged 40 to 50 in good health and CMV-seronegative.

The gene calls are TRBV9 and TRBJ1-2, with D maybe TRBD1 (5 bases). The length of the CDR3 is 10 residues. In germline, CDR1 is SGDLS, CDR2 YYNGEE. V lost 7 bases, J lost 4 bases, and 5 bases lay in between. This CDR3 reads CASQGYGYTF. The CDR3 region has the DNA TGTGCCAGCCAGGGCTATGGCTACACCTTC.

The chain has TRBV30 and TRBJ1-2; no clear D gene. The CDR3 is made up of 12 amino acids. With 5 bases removed from V and 8 bases from J, the gap between germline ends came to 15 bases. Per the germline V gene, CDR1 is GTSNPN and CDR2 is SVGIG (reference sequence). In nucleotides, the CDR3 is TGTGCCTGGGGGAGGGAACCTCGAGGCTACACCTTC. It codes for CAWGREPRGYTF.

The chain combines TRBV2 with TRBJ2-7; no reliable D call. The length of the CDR3 is 11 residues. Per germline, CDR1 SNHLY and CDR2 FYNNEI. Trimming stripped 3 bases from V and 5 bases from J, with 5 bases between. The CDR3 bases are TGTGCCAGCAGTGAGGGCAACGAGCAGTACTTC. It is translated as CASSEGNEQYF.

The chain employs TRBV4-1 and TRBJ1-1; perhaps TRBD1 as D (6 bases). V was shortened by 5 bases and J by 1 base, with 11 bases between the two germline ends. The CDR3 contains 14 residues. The germline gives CDR1 MGHRA, CDR2 YSYEKL. Written as DNA, the CDR3 is TGCGCCAGCAGCGCCCGGACAGAGAACACTGAAGCTTTCTTT. The encoded protein is CASSARTENTEAFF.

The chain combines TRBV5-6 with TRBJ1-5; D might be TRBD1 (5 bases). This CDR3 is built from 13 residues. Trimming cost V 7 bases and J 2 bases, with 10 bases left between them. Germline V gene data show CDR1 as SGHDT and CDR2 as YYEEEE. The CDR3 DNA reads as TGTGCCAGCTCCGCAGGGCGCAATCAGCCCCAGCATTTT. Protein sequence: CASSAGRNQPQHF.

The CDR3 DNA is TGTGCCAGCAGTTTAGTGGGACACCCTAATTCACCCCTCCACTTT. Amino acid sequence: CASSLVGHPNSPLHF. The chain combines TRBV27 with TRBJ1-6; weak D call: TRBD1 (6 bases). V lost 2 bases to trimming and J lost 6 bases, with 11 bases between them. CDR3 length: 15 amino acids. Germline V gene data show CDR1 as MNHEY and CDR2 as SMNVEV (reference sequence).

This clone has more than one count but fewer than ten. This rearrangement joins TRBV27 to TRBJ1-1, with TRBD1 as a possible D gene (6 bases). The CDR3 extends over 14 amino acids. The germline V gene has CDR1 MNHEY and CDR2 SMNVEV (reference sequence). V lost 5 bases and J 8 bases, leaving 18 bases between the germline ends. In nucleotides, the CDR3 is TGTGCCAGCAGTAGCTACAGGGACCAGGGAGAAGCTTTCTTT. This encodes CASSSYRDQGEAFF.

This clone has more than one count but fewer than ten. The chain uses TRBV6-6 and TRBJ2-1; 13 bases match TRBD2. V lost 4 bases and J lost 4; bases outside the gene matches: 4. There are 16 residues in the CDR3. Germline assignment: CDR1 MNHNY and CDR2 SVGAGI (reference sequence). The CDR3 loop reads CASSSRTSGGYNEQFF. In DNA, the CDR3 is TGTGCCAGCAGTTCGCGGACTAGCGGGGGTTACAATGAGCAGTTCTTC.

This rearrangement joins TRBV9 to TRBJ2-3; 8 bases map to TRBD2. This CDR3 contains 15 residues. Per germline, CDR1 SGDLS and CDR2 YYNGEE. The V and J ends lost 1 base and 2 bases, in that order; junction bases with no gene match: 3. The CDR3, as DNA: TGTGCCAGCAGCGTAACTAGCGGTTCCACAGATACGCAGTATTTT. Translating it yields CASSVTSGSTDTQYF. Looking up the rest from reference TRBV9 and TRBJ2-3 gives the full variable domain: DSGVTQTPKHLITATGQRVTLRCSPRSGDLSVYWYQQSLDQGLQFLIQYYNGEERAKGNILERFSAQQFPDLHSELNLSSLELGDSALYFCASSVTSGSTDTQYFGPGTRLTVL.